A single TCR beta chain is shown here with its context. The target antigen is unknown. The germline V gene encodes CDR1 LGHNA and CDR2 YNFKEQ. The trim removed 1 base at V and 5 bases at J, leaving 13 bases unmatched. The CDR3 is 17 amino acids. The source of the sample is a study of cytomegalovirus exposure and HLA in healthy donors. Primers: 60 Vbeta forward and 13 Jbeta reverse. The table came from immunoSEQ multiplex PCR; TCRdb's copy has only in-frame clones and leaves some out. The sample records approximately 130,000 clones, about 80% being singletons. Study-wide findings and caveats: A few chains tied to CMV proved CMV antigen-specific in vitro. Later on, an analysis tied 15,000 to 20,000 TCR beta sequences to HLA alleles at 0.05 false discovery rate. Reported findings show TCR beta sequences accurately forecast HLA-A and HLA-B alleles in most subjects. It was in a later analysis that TCR association rates were seen to vary by HLA locus, highest for DRB1 and lowest for HLA-C.

This chain connects TRBV4-2 to TRBJ2-5; TRBD2 matches at 7 bases. The TCR originated in a woman between 50 and 59 years old in good health and CMV-seropositive. Input material: PBMCs. CDR3 sequence: CASSQVVGASGIETQYF. CDR3 DNA: TGTGCCAGCAGCCAAGTGGTTGGAGCTAGCGGTATCGAGACCCAGTACTTC.